Following are 21 T cell receptor beta chains from one sample sequenced in a study of blood T cells in healthy people across ages (dated by TCRdb to between 2014 and 2017). The receptor library was made with 5' RACE. The instrument was an Illumina HiSeq 2500. A second PCR of about 6 to 12 cycles was performed with a sample-barcoded 5' primer and a J-beta primer mix. Starting from the raw public reads, TCRdb applied fastp trimming at Q25, assembled clones with MiXCR and retained in-frame beta chains. A single entry per CDR3 protein holds the most common genes and DNA from its merged rows. This sample has around 820,000 distinct CDR3 sequences in its table, and around 25% of those were observed once. The ten largest clonotypes hold approximately 3.7% of the sample. The sample was also reused in another study, on T cells of mothers and their children.

Sequences were obtained from blood. Receptor source: a boy younger than 18 in good health.

The chain has TRBV12-3 or TRBV12-4 and TRBJ1-2; TRBD1 aligns across 12 bases. V was clipped by 8 bases and J by 2 bases; unmatched bases: 3. This CDR3 comprises 14 residues. The CDR3 protein is CASRDRGRNYGYTF. CDR3 coding DNA: TGTGCCAGCCGGGACAGGGGGCGGAACTATGGCTACACCTTC.

The chain recombines TRBV29-1 with TRBJ1-1; perhaps TRBD1 as D (5 bases). CDR3 length: 11 amino acids. Trimming cost V 2 bases and J 8 bases, with 9 bases left between them. Looked up from germline, CDR1 is SQVTM and CDR2 is ANQGSEA. The DNA of the CDR3 is TGCAGCGTTGAAATGGGGGTGGAAGCTTTCTTT. Its translation is CSVEMGVEAFF.

This clonotype appeared a few times. J is TRBJ1-1 and V is TRBV29-1; D remains unclear. This CDR3 comprises 11 residues. Germline lookup yields CDR1 SQVTM and CDR2 ANQGSEA. The chain's CDR3 is CSLLRNTEAFF. In DNA form, the CDR3 reads TGCAGTCTTCTCAGGAACACTGAAGCTTTCTTT.

The table lists this clonotype with many counts. The chain has TRBV28 and TRBJ1-5; D is unclear. The V gene lost 3 bases and the J gene lost 1 base, with 4 bases spanning the gap. Germline assignment: CDR1 MDHEN and CDR2 SYDVKM. The CDR3 sequence is 13 residues long. In nucleotides, the CDR3 is TGTGCCAGCAGTTTCGGCAGCAATCAGCCCCAGCATTTT. As protein: CASSFGSNQPQHF.

This clonotype was picked up a small number of times. The chain employs TRBV7-9 and TRBJ2-7, with 9 nucleotides matching TRBD1. This CDR3 is 16 amino acids long. V lost 5 bases and J lost 0; bases outside the gene matches: 8. Germline V CDR1 and CDR2: SEHNR, FQNEAQ (reference sequence). This chain's CDR3 is CASSPWGTGSSYEQYF. Written as DNA, the CDR3 is TGTGCCAGCAGCCCATGGGGGACAGGGAGCTCCTACGAGCAGTACTTC.

This clonotype appeared a few times. The chain employs TRBV13 and TRBJ1-6; D gene ambiguous. The CDR3 is made up of 13 amino acids. The germline V gene encodes CDR1 PRHDT and CDR2 FYEKMQ (reference sequence). Trimming cost V 7 bases and J 9 bases, with 13 bases left between them. CDR3 nucleotides: TGTGCCAGCACGTCCGAGGGTGCTTCACCCCTCCACTTT. Its translation is CASTSEGASPLHF.

This clonotype was counted between two and nine times. The chain is built from TRBV7-3 and TRBJ2-1; TRBD1 aligns across 9 bases. Germline V gene data show CDR1 as SGHTA and CDR2 as FQGTGA. V gave up 1 base and J gave up 5 bases; unmatched junction bases: 3. This CDR3 contains 15 residues. CDR3 nucleotides: TGTGCCAGCAGCTTAAACAGGGGGCAAAACAATGAGCAGTTCTTC. Protein: CASSLNRGQNNEQFF.

This clonotype was picked up many times. The V call is TRBV7-9, the J call TRBJ1-6; D is unclear. Per germline, CDR1 SEHNR and CDR2 FQNEAQ (reference sequence). The germline V and J ends were trimmed by 2 bases and 10 bases, with 6 bases remaining between them. This CDR3 is built from 12 residues. CDR3 sequence (DNA): TGTGCCAGCAGCTTATGGGAATCACCCCTCCACTTT. It translates to CASSLWESPLHF.

This clonotype was counted between two and nine times. The rearrangement uses TRBV2 and TRBJ1-2; a possible D gene is TRBD1 (6 bases). Germline CDR1 is SNHLY and CDR2 is FYNNEI. The V end was cut by 7 bases, the J end by 2 bases, with 17 bases between. CDR3 length: 15 amino acids. The CDR3, as DNA: TGTGCCAGCACCTTAGGACAGAAACTGAACTATGGCTACACCTTC. This translates into CASTLGQKLNYGYTF.

This chain connects TRBV6-6 to TRBJ2-5; a weak D match, TRBD1 (7 bases). The J call is in doubt because the DNA end fits TRBJ2-7 better. CDR1 is MNHNY, CDR2 SVGAGI, per germline (reference sequence). This CDR3 is built from 15 residues. CDR3 nucleotide sequence: TGTGCCAGCAGCCGACAGGGCGGAGGGACTTACGAGCAGTACTTC. Its translation is CASSRQGGGTYEQYF.

This clonotype occurred a few times. The chain links TRBV5-1 to TRBJ2-5; possible D gene TRBD1, 6 bases. CDR1 and CDR2 from the germline V gene are SGHRS and YFSETQ. Trimming shortened V by 3 bases and J by 1 base, and 10 bases separated the two germline ends. This CDR3 spans 14 amino acids. CDR3 nucleotide sequence: TGCGCCAGCAGCTGGGGGCACAGCCAAGAGACCCAGTACTTC. As protein: CASSWGHSQETQYF.

Worth noting for this clonotype: The CDR3 does not end in the conserved phenylalanine or tryptophan, so this is likely a read error. J is TRBJ2-2 and V is TRBV5-1; 10 bases map to TRBD2. V lost 1 base and J lost 8; bases outside the gene matches: 5. The germline CDR1 and CDR2 sequences are SGHRS and YFSETQ. CDR3 length: 15 residues. CDR3 residues: CASSLKRGGTGELFL. In DNA, the CDR3 is TGCGCCAGCAGCTTGAAGCGGGGGGGAACGGGGGAGCTGTTTCTT.

The rearrangement links TRBV27 to TRBJ1-1; weak D call: TRBD1 (5 bases). Trimming left V 7 bases short and J 5 bases short, with 26 bases between. CDR1 and CDR2 (germline): MNHEY, SMNVEV (reference sequence). The CDR3 sequence is 17 residues long. CDR3 sequence: CASTLPDAGYWGTEAFF. The CDR3, as DNA: TGTGCCAGCACCCTACCCGATGCAGGGTATTGGGGAACTGAAGCTTTCTTT.

This rearrangement joins TRBV20-1 to TRBJ2-7, with D tentatively TRBD2 (6 bases). The germline CDR1 and CDR2 sequences are DFQATT and SNEGSKA (reference sequence). V shed 1 base and J shed 1 base, with 11 bases lying between them. CDR3 length: 14 residues. This chain's CDR3 is CSARVLAVSYEQYF. CDR3 sequence (DNA): TGCAGTGCTAGAGTATTAGCGGTATCCTACGAGCAGTACTTC.

This clonotype has more than one count but fewer than ten. A much larger clone differs by one base, so this may be a read error. The chain carries TRBV20-1 and TRBJ1-1, with 9 bases matching TRBD1. Germline V gene sequence: CDR1 DFQATT, CDR2 SNEGSKA (reference sequence). Trimming removed 4 bases from V and 5 bases from J; junction bases left unmatched: 5. The CDR3 is 13 residues long. The CDR3 DNA reads as TGCAGTGCTAAAGGGACAGGGTATACTGAAGCTTTCTTT. Protein product: CSAKGTGYTEAFF.

This chain connects TRBV6-5 to TRBJ2-1, with 9 bases matching TRBD2. Germline CDR1 MNHEY, CDR2 SVGAGI. V lost 0 bases and J lost 6; bases outside the gene matches: 6. This CDR3 spans 16 amino acids. The CDR3 DNA reads as TGTGCCAGCAGTTACTCGACTAGCGGCCGTGTCAATGAGCAGTTCTTC. Translation gives CASSYSTSGRVNEQFF.

Concerning this clonotype itself: The junction shows a germline mismatch at one end, possibly a read error. This chain links TRBV28 with TRBJ1-2; D unresolved. The CDR3 contains 15 residues. Germline loops: CDR1 MDHEN, CDR2 SYDVKM. The CDR3 sequence: CANSLLRVGNYGYTF. The CDR3 bases are TGTGCCAACAGTTTATTGAGGGTCGGGAACTATGGCTACACCTTC.

The chain carries TRBV16 and TRBJ1-2; possibly TRBD1 for D (5 bases). The germline gives CDR1 KGHSY, CDR2 FQNENV. The CDR3 runs to 15 residues. Trimming cost V 2 bases and J 2 bases, with 12 bases left between them. The CDR3 loop is CASSQTAEGNYGYTF. The DNA for the CDR3 is TGTGCCAGCAGCCAAACGGCAGAGGGGAACTATGGCTACACCTTC.

This clonotype occurred a few times. J is TRBJ2-3 and V is TRBV19, with D unresolved. This CDR3 comprises 14 residues. V shed 6 bases and J shed 2 bases, with 12 bases lying between them. Germline assignment: CDR1 LNHDA and CDR2 SQIVND (reference sequence). The CDR3 DNA reads TGTGCCAGTAGCTCAATGGGCCTCACAGATACGCAGTATTTT. It encodes CASSSMGLTDTQYF.

This clonotype has only a few counts. The CDR3 nucleotides read TGCAGTGCTAGAGACAGGACAGGGGGGAATGAGCAGTTCTTC. This encodes CSARDRTGGNEQFF. V gene TRBV20-1 combines with J gene TRBJ2-1; 10 nucleotides agree with TRBD1. J was trimmed by 7 bases and V by 0 bases; bases with no gene match: 3. The length of the CDR3 is 14 residues. The germline V gene has CDR1 DFQATT and CDR2 SNEGSKA (reference sequence).

This clonotype was counted only a few times. V gene TRBV6-2 or TRBV6-3 combines with J gene TRBJ2-1, with TRBD1 matching over 7 bases. CDR3 length equals 16 residues. The V and J ends lost 0 bases and 0 bases, in that order; junction bases with no gene match: 2. Germline V gives CDR1 MNHEY, CDR2 SVGEGT. The CDR3 nucleotides are TGTGCCAGCAGTTACTCCCGGGACAGCTCCTACAATGAGCAGTTCTTC. Translating it yields CASSYSRDSSYNEQFF.